Below are 4 T cell receptor beta chains sequenced from a single sample in a study of T cell responses to AZD1222 COVID-19 vaccine. The repertoire was sequenced with immunoSEQ multiplex PCR; TCRdb's copy has only in-frame clones and lacks some. Among about 120,000 clones listed, around 85% were seen once. Sequencing used peripheral blood, obtained on day 0 of AZD1222 vaccination. These receptors all come from an adult in good health.

Only one count was recorded for this clone. This chain connects TRBV29-1 to TRBJ2-7, with TRBD1 as a possible D gene (6 bases). This CDR3 spans 14 amino acids. Trimming cost V 6 bases and J 3 bases, with 18 bases left between them. Germline values: CDR1 SQVTM, CDR2 ANQGSEA. CDR3 region: CSVELGTTHYEQYF. CDR3 DNA sequence: TGCAGCGTCGAATTGGGGACAACACACTACGAGCAGTACTTC.

This clone was recorded only once. The chain carries TRBV11-1 and TRBJ1-1; D remains ambiguous. V was shortened by 3 bases and J by 3 bases, with 8 bases between the two germline ends. Germline CDR1 is SGHAT and CDR2 is FQDESV (reference sequence). This CDR3 region has 13 residues. The CDR3 DNA reads as TGTGCCAGCAGCTTTAACGGGGACACTGAAGCTTTCTTT. Translated: CASSFNGDTEAFF.

The chain carries TRBV19 and TRBJ1-3, with D possibly matching TRBD1 (5 bases). Germline assignment: CDR1 LNHDA and CDR2 SQIVND (reference sequence). This CDR3 spans 15 amino acids. The V gene lost 2 bases and the J gene lost 0 bases, with 8 bases spanning the gap. CDR3 protein: CASSISGRSGNTIYF. DNA for the CDR3: TGTGCCAGTAGTATATCAGGGCGCTCTGGAAACACCATATATTTT.

V and J are TRBV12-3 or TRBV12-4 and TRBJ1-1, with no clear D. The CDR3 runs 13 residues. V was pared by 4 bases and J by 4 bases, with 10 bases between. CDR3 DNA: TGTGCCAGCAGTTCCTTGTCAGGCACTGAAGCTTTCTTT. Its translation is CASSSLSGTEAFF.